The 15 T cell receptor beta chains presented below share a single source sample, sequenced in a study of blood T cell repertoires in COVID-19. Produced via immunoSEQ multiplex PCR; TCRdb's table is partial and in-frame only. The sample records around 300,000 clones, over 75% being singletons. Material for sequencing was peripheral blood. These TCRs come from a man between 18 and 29 years old with active or convalescent COVID-19.

This rearrangement joins TRBV6-5 to TRBJ2-7; 8 nucleotides align to TRBD1. The length of the CDR3 is 15 residues. The germline V gene encodes CDR1 MNHEY and CDR2 SVGAGI. The J segment lost 2 bases and the V segment lost 2 bases, leaving 5 bases of the junction unmatched. CDR3 sequence: CASSYQQGGTYEQYF. The CDR3 nucleotides read TGTGCCAGCAGTTACCAACAGGGGGGTACCTACGAGCAGTACTTC.

A single count supports this clone. The chain employs TRBV5-4 and TRBJ2-1; possibly TRBD2 for D (7 bases). Per the germline V gene, CDR1 is SGHNT and CDR2 is YYREEE (reference sequence). CDR3 length equals 15 residues. V shed 2 bases and J shed 2 bases, with 11 bases lying between them. The chain's CDR3 is CASSLYGGPYNEQFF. CDR3 coding DNA: TGTGCCAGCAGCTTATACGGGGGGCCCTACAATGAGCAGTTCTTC.

V gene TRBV5-1 combines with J gene TRBJ1-6; D gene unclear. V was pared by 0 bases and J by 7 bases, with 8 bases between. CDR3 length: 14 residues. CDR1 is SGHRS, CDR2 YFSETQ, per germline. The CDR3 nucleotides are TGCGCCAGCAGCTTGGTTGTCGGGAATTCACCCCTCCACTTT. Protein sequence: CASSLVVGNSPLHF.

The rearrangement links TRBV18 to TRBJ1-2; 7 nucleotides align to TRBD1. CDR1 is KGHSH and CDR2 is LQKENI in the germline V gene. V lost 6 bases and J lost 2; bases outside the gene matches: 9. This CDR3 has 15 residues. The CDR3 region has the DNA TGTGCCAGCTCTCCTTTGGGGGACAGCAACTATGGCTACACCTTC. Its protein product is CASSPLGDSNYGYTF.

This clone was seen once. The rearrangement links TRBV7-6 to TRBJ2-2; tentative D call: TRBD1 (5 bases). CDR3 length equals 16 residues. With 1 base removed from V and 1 base from J, the gap between germline ends came to 10 bases. Germline assignment: CDR1 SGHVS and CDR2 FNYEAQ. The CDR3 loop is CASSLVGQGNTGELFF. The CDR3 nucleotides read TGTGCCAGCAGCTTAGTCGGGCAGGGGAACACCGGGGAGCTGTTTTTT.

The chain carries TRBV9 and TRBJ2-7; 7 bases fit TRBD1. V gave up 0 bases and J gave up 1 base; unmatched junction bases: 4. Looked up from germline, CDR1 is SGDLS and CDR2 is YYNGEE. The CDR3 covers 15 residues. The CDR3 protein is CASSVGTGASYEQYF. The CDR3 nucleotides read TGTGCCAGCAGCGTAGGGACAGGCGCATCCTACGAGCAGTACTTC.

This chain joins TRBV20-1 and TRBJ1-1; D remains ambiguous. The CDR3 consists of 11 residues. CDR1 DFQATT and CDR2 SNEGSKA come from the germline V gene (reference sequence). With 6 bases removed from V and 4 bases from J, the gap between germline ends came to 9 bases. CDR3 loop: CSAAYVTEAFF. The CDR3 coding sequence is TGCAGTGCAGCGTACGTCACTGAAGCTTTCTTT.

The table lists this clone with a count of one. The rearrangement joins TRBV7-2 to TRBJ2-7, with 7 bases identical to TRBD2. Germline V gene sequence: CDR1 SGHTA, CDR2 FQGNSA. The CDR3 extends over 13 amino acids. With V trimmed by 5 bases and J by 2 bases, 3 bases remained unmatched. CDR3 nucleotides: TGTGCCAGCAGCGTGGGGGGGACCTACGAGCAGTACTTC. Protein sequence: CASSVGGTYEQYF.

In this sample, this clone turned up many times. This sample also contains other DNA sequences that code for the same CDR3. The rearrangement links TRBV6-1 to TRBJ2-5; 13 positions agree with TRBD2. Germline CDR1 reads MNHNS; CDR2 reads SASEGT. J lost 2 bases, V lost 3 bases, and 0 bases had no gene match. This CDR3 contains 15 residues. The CDR3 DNA sequence: TGTGCCAGCAGTGAGACTAGCGGGGGGCAAGAGACCCAGTACTTC. Amino acids: CASSETSGGQETQYF.

The chain couples TRBV9 to TRBJ2-2; 8 bases map to TRBD2. Trimming removed 2 bases from V and 4 bases from J; junction bases left unmatched: 7. CDR1 is SGDLS, CDR2 YYNGEE, per germline. The CDR3 totals 16 residues. Here the CDR3 DNA reads TGTGCCAGCAGCGTCCCCTCGGGGGGGATCACCGGGGAGCTGTTTTTT. Amino acid sequence: CASSVPSGGITGELFF.

The V and J genes are TRBV6-5 and TRBJ1-1, with D uncertain. The CDR3 has 12 amino acids. V was shortened by 6 bases and J by 10 bases, with 15 bases between the two germline ends. Germline V gene lookup returns CDR1 MNHEY and CDR2 SVGAGI. CDR3 DNA: TGTGCCAGCAGCGGAACGGCCGGGGTAGCTTTCTTT. Residues: CASSGTAGVAFF.

The chain uses TRBV11-2 and TRBJ2-7; 8 bases match TRBD1. The germline gives CDR1 SGHAT, CDR2 FQNNGV. The CDR3 consists of 15 residues. V trimming: 5 bases; J trimming: 3 bases; junction bases outside the gene matches: 9. As DNA, the CDR3 is TGTGCCAGCAGCCCAGGGGGAACAGGGGGCTACGAGCAGTACTTC. Protein: CASSPGGTGGYEQYF.

The V call is TRBV5-1, the J call TRBJ2-7; a possible D gene is TRBD1 (6 bases). The CDR3 spans 15 residues. Germline CDR1 and CDR2: SGHRS and YFSETQ. V was pared by 0 bases and J by 3 bases, with 13 bases between. The DNA for the CDR3 is TGCGCCAGCAGCTTGGAACAGGGTCGTTTCTACGAGCAGTACTTC. Amino acid sequence: CASSLEQGRFYEQYF.

The chain joins TRBV13 to TRBJ1-4; perhaps TRBD1 as D (5 bases). CDR1 PRHDT and CDR2 FYEKMQ come from the germline V gene (reference sequence). The CDR3 extends over 13 amino acids. Trimming removed 9 bases from V and 4 bases from J, with 12 bases in between. The CDR3 sequence: CAREITGNEKLFF. In DNA, the CDR3 is TGTGCCAGGGAGATAACAGGTAATGAAAAACTGTTTTTT.

The chain recombines TRBV7-9 with TRBJ1-1; 9 positions agree with TRBD1. Germline trimming cut 5 bases from V and 7 bases from J; bases unmatched to any gene: 8. Germline V gives CDR1 SEHNR, CDR2 FQNEAQ (reference sequence). This CDR3 contains 14 residues. CDR3: CASSISGTGYEAFF. Here the CDR3 DNA reads TGTGCCAGCAGCATTTCCGGGACAGGGTATGAAGCTTTCTTT.